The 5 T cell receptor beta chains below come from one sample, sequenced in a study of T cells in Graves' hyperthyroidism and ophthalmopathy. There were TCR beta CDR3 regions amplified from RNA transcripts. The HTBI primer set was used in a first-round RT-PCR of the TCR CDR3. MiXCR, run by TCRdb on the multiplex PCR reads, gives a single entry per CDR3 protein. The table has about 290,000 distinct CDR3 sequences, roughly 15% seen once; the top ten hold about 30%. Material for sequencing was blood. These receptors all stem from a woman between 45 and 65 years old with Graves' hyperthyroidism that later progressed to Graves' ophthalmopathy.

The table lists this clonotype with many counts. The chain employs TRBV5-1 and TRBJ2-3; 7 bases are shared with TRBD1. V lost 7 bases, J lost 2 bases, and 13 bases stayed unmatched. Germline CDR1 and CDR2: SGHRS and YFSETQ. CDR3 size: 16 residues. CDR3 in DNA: TGCGCCAGCCTCCCCGGTTTGGACAGGATCACAGATACGCAGTATTTT. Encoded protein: CASLPGLDRITDTQYF.

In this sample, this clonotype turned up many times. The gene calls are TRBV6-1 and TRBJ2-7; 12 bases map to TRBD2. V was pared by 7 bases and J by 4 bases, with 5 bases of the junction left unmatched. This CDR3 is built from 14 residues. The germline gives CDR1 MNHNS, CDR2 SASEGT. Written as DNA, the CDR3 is TGTGCCAGCAAACCGGGACTAGCGGGTTACGAGCAGTACTTC. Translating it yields CASKPGLAGYEQYF.

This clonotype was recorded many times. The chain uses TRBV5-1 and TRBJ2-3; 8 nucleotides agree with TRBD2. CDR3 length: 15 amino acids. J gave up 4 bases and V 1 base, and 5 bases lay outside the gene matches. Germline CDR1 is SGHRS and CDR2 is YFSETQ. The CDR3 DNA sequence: TGCGCCAGCAGCTTGCCCCGGGGGGGCCCAGATACGCAGTATTTT. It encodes CASSLPRGGPDTQYF.

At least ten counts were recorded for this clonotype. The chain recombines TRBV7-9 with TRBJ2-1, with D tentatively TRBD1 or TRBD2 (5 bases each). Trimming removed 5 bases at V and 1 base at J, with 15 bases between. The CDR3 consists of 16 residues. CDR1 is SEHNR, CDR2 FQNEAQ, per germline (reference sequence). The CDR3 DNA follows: TGTGCCAGCAGCCCGAGCCCGGGACCATCCTACAATGAGCAGTTCTTC. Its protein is CASSPSPGPSYNEQFF.

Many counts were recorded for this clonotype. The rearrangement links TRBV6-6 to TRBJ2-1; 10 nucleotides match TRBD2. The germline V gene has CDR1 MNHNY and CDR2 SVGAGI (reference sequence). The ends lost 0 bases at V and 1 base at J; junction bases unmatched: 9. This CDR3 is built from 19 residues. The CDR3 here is CASSYSNRLAGGSYNEQFF. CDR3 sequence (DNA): TGTGCCAGCAGTTACTCGAACCGACTAGCGGGTGGGTCCTACAATGAGCAGTTCTTC.